This entry concerns a single TCR beta chain. Its antigen is currently unknown. The germline gives CDR1 SGHTA, CDR2 FQGTGA. The CDR3 spans 16 residues. Trimming removed 2 bases from V and 3 bases from J, with 14 bases in between. These data are taken from a study of radiation and T cells in renal cell carcinoma. Study findings and constraints: In blood, top tumor clones expanded by 2 weeks, shrinking by 4.

Time point reported: blood 2 weeks post-SBRT. The treatment here: 15 Gy SBRT to primary tumor, nephrectomy 4 weeks later. Serial blood draws occurred at baseline and 2 and 4 weeks post-SBRT. The patient's renal cell carcinoma had clear cell pathology. Sequenced by immunoSEQ multiplex PCR; TCRdb stores in-frame clones only, minus some. This table holds about 130,000 clones, 81% found once. The sequenced sample was blood, obtained from a patient whose treatment included radiotherapy and nephrectomy. V gene TRBV7-3 combines with J gene TRBJ2-1; D unresolved. The clonotype comes from a woman between 55 and 75 years old with renal cell carcinoma. This CDR3 is CASSLSGPALYNEQFF. The CDR3 nucleotides are TGTGCCAGCAGCTTATCCGGGCCTGCCCTCTACAATGAGCAGTTCTTC.